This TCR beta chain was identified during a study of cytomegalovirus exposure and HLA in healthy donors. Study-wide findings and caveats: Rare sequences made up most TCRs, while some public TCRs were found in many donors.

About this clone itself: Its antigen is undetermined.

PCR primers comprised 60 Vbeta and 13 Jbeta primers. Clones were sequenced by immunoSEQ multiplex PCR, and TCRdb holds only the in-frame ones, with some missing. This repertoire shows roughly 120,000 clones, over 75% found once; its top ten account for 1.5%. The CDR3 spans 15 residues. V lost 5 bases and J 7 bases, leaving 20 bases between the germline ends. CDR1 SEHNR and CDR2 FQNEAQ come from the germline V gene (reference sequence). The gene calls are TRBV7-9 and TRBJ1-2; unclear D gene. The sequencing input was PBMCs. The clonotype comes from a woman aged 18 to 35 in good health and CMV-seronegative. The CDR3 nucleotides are TGTGCCAGCAGCCCCCCCCCGGCGCGGGGAATTGGCTACACCTTC. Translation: CASSPPPARGIGYTF.